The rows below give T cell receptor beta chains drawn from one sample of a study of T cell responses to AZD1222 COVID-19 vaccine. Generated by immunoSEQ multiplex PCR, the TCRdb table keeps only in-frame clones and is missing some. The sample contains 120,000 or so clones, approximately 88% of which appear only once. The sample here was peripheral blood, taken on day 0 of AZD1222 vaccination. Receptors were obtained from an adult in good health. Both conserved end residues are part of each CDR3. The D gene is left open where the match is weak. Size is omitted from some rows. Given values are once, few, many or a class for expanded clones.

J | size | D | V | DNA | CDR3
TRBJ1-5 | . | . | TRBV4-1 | TGCGCCAGCAGCCAAGTAGAACGGGGGCTAAGGCAGCCCCAGCATTTT | CASSQVERGLRQPQHF
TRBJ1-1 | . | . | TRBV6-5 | TGTGCCAGCAGTAAACAGGGAATGAACACTGAAGCTTTCTTT | CASSKQGMNTEAFF
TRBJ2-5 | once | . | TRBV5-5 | TGTGCCAGCAGTCAGGGTCAAGAGACCCAGTACTTC | CASSQGQETQYF
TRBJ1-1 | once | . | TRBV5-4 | TGTGCCAGCAGCTTGGAAGGGGACATGAACACTGAAGCTTTCTTT | CASSLEGDMNTEAFF
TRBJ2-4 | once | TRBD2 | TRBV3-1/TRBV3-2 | TGTGCCAGCAGCCAAGGTCCGGCGGGAGGGCCGGGGGGCATTCAGTACTTC | CASSQGPAGGPGGIQYF
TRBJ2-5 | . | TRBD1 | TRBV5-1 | TGCGCCAGCAGCCCGACAGGGAACGCCGGGCAGACCCAGTACTTC | CASSPTGNAGQTQYF
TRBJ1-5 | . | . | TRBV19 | TGTGCCAGTAGTCCGGGGCAAAGAGGGTATCAGCCCCAGCATTTT | CASSPGQRGYQPQHF
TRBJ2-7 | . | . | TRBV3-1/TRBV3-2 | TGTGCCAGCAGCCAACAGGACGAGCAGTACTTC | CASSQQDEQYF
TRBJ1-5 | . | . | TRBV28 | TGTGCCAGCAGACAGGAAGGGTCGCCCCAGCATTTT | CASRQEGSPQHF
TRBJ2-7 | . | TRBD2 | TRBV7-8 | TGTGCCAGCAGCTTAGACTGGACTAGCGGGGGGATCTACGAGCAGTACTTC | CASSLDWTSGGIYEQYF
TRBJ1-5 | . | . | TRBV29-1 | TGCAGCGCTGGTGAGGGGGGGGCCACGGATCAGCCCCAGCATTTT | CSAGEGGATDQPQHF
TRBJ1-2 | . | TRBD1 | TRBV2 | TGTGCCAGCAGTGAGGGACAGGGATGGTATGGCTACACCTTC | CASSEGQGWYGYTF
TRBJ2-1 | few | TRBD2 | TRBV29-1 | TGCAGCGGGACTAGCGACACATACAATGAGCAGTTCTTC | CSGTSDTYNEQFF
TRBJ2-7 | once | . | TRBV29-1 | TGCAGCGACTCGGGGTACGAGCAGTACTTC | CSDSGYEQYF
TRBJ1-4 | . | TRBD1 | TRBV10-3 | TGTGCCATCAGTCCTCACAGGGGTGCGACTAATGAAAAACTGTTTTTT | CAISPHRGATNEKLFF
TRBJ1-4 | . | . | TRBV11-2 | TGTGCCAGCAGCGACGACAGGATTGATGAAAAACTGTTTTTT | CASSDDRIDEKLFF
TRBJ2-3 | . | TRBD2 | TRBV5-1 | TGCGCCAGCAGCTTGGGGACTAGCGGGATCACAGATACGCAGTATTTT | CASSLGTSGITDTQYF
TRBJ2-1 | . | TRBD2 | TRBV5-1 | TGCGCCAGCAGAGGCCCTGGACTAGCCGACAATGGGCAGTTCTTC | CASRGPGLADNGQFF
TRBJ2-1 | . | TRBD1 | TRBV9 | TGTGCCAGCAGCGTAGAGAGACAGGGATCCTACAATGAGCAGTTCTTC | CASSVERQGSYNEQFF
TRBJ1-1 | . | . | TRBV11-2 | TGTGCCAGCAGCCCTCGGTTGGTCATGAACACTGAAGCTTTCTTT | CASSPRLVMNTEAFF
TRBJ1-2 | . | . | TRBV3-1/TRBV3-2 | TGTGCCAGCAGCCGATGGGACACCGACAACTATGGCTACACCTTC | CASSRWDTDNYGYTF
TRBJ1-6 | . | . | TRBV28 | TGTGCCAGCAGTTACTCGACAGGCCTCCGAGGAGGGTCCCTCCACTTT | CASSYSTGLRGGSLHF
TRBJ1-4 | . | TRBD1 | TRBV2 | TGTGCCAGCAGTGCCGACAGGGTTAATGAAAAACTGTTTTTT | CASSADRVNEKLFF
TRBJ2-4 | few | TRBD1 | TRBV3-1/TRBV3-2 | TGTGCCAGCAGCATAACAGGGGGCATTGGCAAAAACATTCAGTACTTC | CASSITGGIGKNIQYF
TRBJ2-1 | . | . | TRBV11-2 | TGTGCCAGCAGCCAGGGACCTCTCGAGCAGTTCTTC | CASSQGPLEQFF
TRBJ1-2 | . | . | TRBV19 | TGTGCCAGTAGTCCATCAGGGGTCCCTAACTATGGCTACACCTTC | CASSPSGVPNYGYTF
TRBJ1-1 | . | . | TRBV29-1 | TGCAGCGTTGAAGTTCCCGGGACCCTTAACACTGAAGCTTTCTTT | CSVEVPGTLNTEAFF
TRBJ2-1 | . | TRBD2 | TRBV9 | TGTGCCAGCAGCGTAGTCGAGGGTTCAGCGGGAGGACACAATGAGCAGTTCTTC | CASSVVEGSAGGHNEQFF
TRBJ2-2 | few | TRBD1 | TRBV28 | TGTGCCAGCAGCGCTTTTGCTACAGGGGGCACCGGGGAGCTGTTTTTT | CASSAFATGGTGELFF
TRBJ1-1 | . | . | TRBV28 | TGTGCCAGCAGTTTACAGACCGGAGCTTTCTTT | CASSLQTGAFF
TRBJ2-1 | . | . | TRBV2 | TGTGCCTGCACGTGGGGGAGCTCCTACAATGAGCAGTTCTTC | CACTWGSSYNEQFF
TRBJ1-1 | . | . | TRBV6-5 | TGTGCCAGCAGTTACGCAGGGGTGGGCACTGAAGCTTTCTTT | CASSYAGVGTEAFF
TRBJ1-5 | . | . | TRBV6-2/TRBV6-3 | TGTGCCAGCAGTAAGGGGAGACTCCCGGGAGTTCAGCCCCAGCATTTT | CASSKGRLPGVQPQHF
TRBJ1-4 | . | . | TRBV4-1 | TGCGCCAGCAGCCAAGCTTTCACCCAGAATGAAAAACTGTTTTTT | CASSQAFTQNEKLFF
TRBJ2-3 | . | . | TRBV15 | TGTGCCACCAGCAGAGATTTAGACGGAGCATCCACAGATACGCAGTATTTT | CATSRDLDGASTDTQYF
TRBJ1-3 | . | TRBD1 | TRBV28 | TGTGCCAGCAGTGAACCTCCGGGACAGGGGGCCTCTGGAAACACCATATATTTT | CASSEPPGQGASGNTIYF
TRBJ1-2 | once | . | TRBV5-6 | TGTGCCAGCAGCCGTTTTGAGGGCGAGGGTAGAGGCTACACCTTC | CASSRFEGEGRGYTF
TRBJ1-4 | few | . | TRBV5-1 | TGCGCCAGCAGCTTGGCTGGGGGCATGGACGAAAAACTGTTTTTT | CASSLAGGMDEKLFF
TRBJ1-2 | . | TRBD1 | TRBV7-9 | TGTGCCAGCAGCTCAACCAGAGGGGGCCTCATGTCCAACTATGGCTACACCTTC | CASSSTRGGLMSNYGYTF
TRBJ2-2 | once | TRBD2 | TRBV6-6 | TGTGCCAGCACCCCCCGGGGAGGGGACAACACCGGGGAGCTGTTTTTT | CASTPRGGDNTGELFF
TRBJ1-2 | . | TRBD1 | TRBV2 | TGTGCCAGCAGTGAAGGGACAGGGTATGGAATTGGCTACACCTTC | CASSEGTGYGIGYTF
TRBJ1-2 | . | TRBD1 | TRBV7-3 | TGTGCCAGCAGCCAGAATACGCGAAACAGGGGCGAAGCCTATGGCTACACCTTC | CASSQNTRNRGEAYGYTF
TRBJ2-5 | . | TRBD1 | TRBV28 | TGTGCCAGCAGTTTTTCAGGGGGATATGAGACCCAGTACTTC | CASSFSGGYETQYF
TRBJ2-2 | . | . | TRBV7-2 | TGTGCCAGCAGCTCGAAAACAGGGCCCGGGGAGCTGTTTTTT | CASSSKTGPGELFF
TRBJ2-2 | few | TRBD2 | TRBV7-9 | TGTGCCAGCAGCTTAGGACTAGCAGCCGGGGAGCTGTTTTTT | CASSLGLAAGELFF
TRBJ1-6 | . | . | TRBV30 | TGTGCCTGGAGCGACGGCAGGGCAGAATATAATTCACCCCTCCACTTT | CAWSDGRAEYNSPLHF
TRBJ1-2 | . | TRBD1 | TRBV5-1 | TGCGCCAGCAGCTTGGGACAGGGGGCATATGGCTACACCTTC | CASSLGQGAYGYTF
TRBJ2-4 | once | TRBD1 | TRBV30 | TGTGCCTGGAGTGTAACGAGGACAGGTGGGAAAAACATTCAGTACTTC | CAWSVTRTGGKNIQYF
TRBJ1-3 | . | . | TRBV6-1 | TGTGCCAGCAGTGAAAAATCAGGCAGCTCTGGAAACACCATATATTTT | CASSEKSGSSGNTIYF
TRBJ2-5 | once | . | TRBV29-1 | TGCAGCGTTGTAGTACAGGGAGAGACCCAGTACTTC | CSVVVQGETQYF
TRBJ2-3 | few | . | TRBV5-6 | TGTGCCAGCGGACGGGGGGATACGCAGTATTTT | CASGRGDTQYF
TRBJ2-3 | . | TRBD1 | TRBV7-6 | TGTGCCAGCAGCTTACCGAGGACAGGGGGCCATCCCCATACGCAGTATTTT | CASSLPRTGGHPHTQYF